This passage covers 17 T cell receptor beta chains from one sample sequenced in a study of identical twins. TCRdb ran MiXCR on the 5' RACE reads and lists one entry per CDR3 protein. The sample holds 400,000 to 550,000 distinct CDR3 sequences; around 20% are singletons and the top ten take about 0.91%. This sample also appeared in a second study, on T cells expressing NK-cell markers.

The source material was CD4+ T cells sorted from blood. These receptors originate from a woman aged 18-35 years in good health.

This clonotype was picked up many times. CDR3 DNA sequence: TGTGCCAGCAGCCTTCGGACTAGCGGGGATCAAGATACGCAGTATTTT. This codes for CASSLRTSGDQDTQYF. The J gene is TRBJ2-3, the V gene TRBV3-1; TRBD2 matches 12 bases. Germline V gene data show CDR1 as LGHDT and CDR2 as YNNKEL (reference sequence). Trimming took 4 bases from V and 5 from J; bases not matched to a gene: 7. The CDR3 runs to 16 residues.

CDR3 sequence reads: CASSFRGGNTGELFF. CDR3 in DNA: TGTGCCAGCAGCTTTAGGGGGGGGAACACCGGGGAGCTGTTTTTT. The chain joins TRBV11-2 to TRBJ2-2; possible D gene TRBD2, 7 bases. The CDR3 totals 15 residues. Trimming took 3 bases from V and 1 from J, leaving 9 bases between them. Per the germline V gene, CDR1 is SGHAT and CDR2 is FQNNGV. The full variable domain, rest sourced from reference TRBV11-2 and TRBJ2-2, is EAGVAQSPRYKIIEKRQSVAFWCNPISGHATLYWYQQILGQGPKLLIQFQNNGVVDDSQLPKDRFSAERLKGVDSTLKIQPAKLEDSAVYLCASSFRGGNTGELFFGEGSRLTVL.

The rearrangement joins TRBV5-1 to TRBJ2-1; D remains unclear. The germline V gene has CDR1 SGHRS and CDR2 YFSETQ. This CDR3 is built from 16 residues. The V end was cut by 2 bases, the J end by 0 bases, with 12 bases between. The CDR3 sequence: CASSFVAQSSYNEQFF. In DNA, the CDR3 is TGCGCCAGCAGCTTCGTAGCTCAGAGCTCCTACAATGAGCAGTTCTTC.

V is TRBV6-5 and J is TRBJ1-6; maybe TRBD1 (6 bases). V lost 7 bases and J lost 8, with 18 bases in between. The CDR3 runs 15 residues. CDR1 MNHEY and CDR2 SVGAGI come from the germline V gene. CDR3 protein: CASNWKQGWDSPLHF. CDR3 nucleotides: TGTGCCAGCAATTGGAAACAGGGTTGGGATTCACCCCTCCACTTT.

The chain combines TRBV6-5 with TRBJ1-3, with D uncertain. The CDR3 runs 13 residues. CDR1 MNHEY and CDR2 SVGAGI come from the germline V gene. The ends were cut back, 0 bases at V and 4 bases at J, with 4 bases in the middle. CDR3 coding DNA: TGTGCCAGCAGTTACTCTTTCGGAAACACCATATATTTT. Amino acids: CASSYSFGNTIYF.

This clonotype has just a few counts. The V call is TRBV5-1, the J call TRBJ2-2; TRBD1 agrees at 7 bases. CDR1 and CDR2 from the germline V gene are SGHRS and YFSETQ. With 6 bases clipped from V and 7 bases from J, the junction kept 12 bases outside the gene matches. This CDR3 contains 15 residues. The CDR3 region is CASNLRQGIGGELFF. The CDR3 DNA reads TGCGCCAGCAACTTAAGACAGGGAATTGGCGGGGAGCTGTTTTTT.

The V and J genes are TRBV4-3 and TRBJ1-5; 8 nucleotides line up with TRBD1. V was clipped by 0 bases and J by 7 bases; unmatched bases: 8. This CDR3 region has 16 residues. Looked up from germline, CDR1 is LGHNA and CDR2 is YSLEER. The CDR3 DNA follows: TGCGCCAGCAGCCAAGAACTTGACAGGGGTGGACAGCCCCAGCATTTT. Translating it yields CASSQELDRGGQPQHF.

This clonotype was seen a handful of times. V usage is TRBV2 and J usage is TRBJ1-1, with D uncertain. CDR1 is SNHLY, CDR2 FYNNEI, per germline. There are 13 residues in the CDR3. V lost 3 bases and J lost 1, with 6 bases in between. CDR3 protein: CASSDSENTEAFF. The CDR3 bases are TGTGCCAGCAGTGACTCGGAGAACACTGAAGCTTTCTTT.

This clonotype was seen at least ten times. J is TRBJ2-7 and V is TRBV7-2, with D maybe TRBD2 (6 bases). The V gene's germline CDR1 is SGHTA and CDR2 FQGNSA. Trimming removed 6 bases from V and 7 bases from J, with 19 bases in between. This CDR3 region has 14 residues. The DNA for the CDR3 is TGTGCCAGCAGGGTCGACATGAACGGGGGAGAGCAGTACTTC. This translates into CASRVDMNGGEQYF.

This clonotype was recorded a few times. This chain links TRBV5-1 with TRBJ2-1; D possibly corresponds to TRBD1 (6 bases). Germline CDR1 is SGHRS and CDR2 is YFSETQ. Trimming removed 3 bases from V and 6 bases from J, with 13 bases in between. The CDR3 has 14 amino acids. The CDR3 spells CASSSRQAGNEQFF. The CDR3, as DNA: TGCGCCAGCAGCTCCCGACAGGCCGGCAATGAGCAGTTCTTC.

This clonotype was seen only a few times. The rearrangement links TRBV20-1 to TRBJ2-2; 7 positions agree with TRBD2. The J segment lost 1 base and the V segment lost 3 bases, leaving 5 bases of the junction unmatched. The CDR3 loop spans 15 amino acids. Germline assignment: CDR1 DFQATT and CDR2 SNEGSKA (reference sequence). CDR3 residues: CSASSASGNTGELFF. In DNA form, the CDR3 reads TGCAGTGCTAGTTCGGCTAGCGGGAACACCGGGGAGCTGTTTTTT.

This clonotype was detected only a few times. The J gene is TRBJ2-1, the V gene TRBV6-2 or TRBV6-3; tentative D call: TRBD1 (5 bases). The CDR3 contains 17 residues. Germline V gives CDR1 MNHEY, CDR2 SVGEGT. The V end lost 6 bases, the J end lost 0 bases, and 18 bases lay between the germline ends. The CDR3 coding sequence is TGTGCCAGCAGCCAATCAAGCAGGGTGAGCTCCTACAATGAGCAGTTCTTC. As protein: CASSQSSRVSSYNEQFF.

This clonotype appeared a few times. The chain combines TRBV30 with TRBJ2-6; the D gene is possibly TRBD1 (6 bases). Germline-derived CDR1 and CDR2 are GTSNPN and SVGIG (reference sequence). Between the trimmed V and J ends, which lost 2 bases and 1 base, there was a span of 9 bases. CDR3 length: 15 amino acids. As DNA, the CDR3 is TGTGCCTGGAGTCCTCAGGGGTCTGGGGCCAACGTCCTGACTTTC. This encodes CAWSPQGSGANVLTF.

This clonotype has just a few counts. J is TRBJ1-5 and V is TRBV5-1; D is unclear. CDR1 SGHRS and CDR2 YFSETQ come from the germline V gene. The CDR3 length is 15 residues. V was shortened by 4 bases and J by 6 bases, with 17 bases between the two germline ends. In nucleotides, the CDR3 is TGCGCCAGCAGCCAAAAGGACCCGTGGTCTCAGCCCCAGCATTTT. Protein product: CASSQKDPWSQPQHF.

CDR3 sequence (DNA): TGCAGTGCGCCCTTATTCGGGGAGGAAGGGACCCAGTACTTC. The encoded protein is CSAPLFGEEGTQYF. The chain is built from TRBV20-1 and TRBJ2-5, with D possibly being TRBD2 (6 bases). The V and J ends lost 6 bases and 7 bases respectively, with 21 bases between them. The CDR3 is 14 amino acids. Germline V gene lookup returns CDR1 DFQATT and CDR2 SNEGSKA (reference sequence).

The V gene is TRBV6-1, the J gene TRBJ1-1, with a tentative D call TRBD1 (5 bases). Germline lookup yields CDR1 MNHNS and CDR2 SASEGT. Trimming removed 7 bases from V and 0 bases from J, with 18 bases in between. The CDR3 runs to 16 residues. CDR3 region: CASIRGWAGMNTEAFF. The CDR3 DNA follows: TGTGCCAGCATTCGAGGATGGGCAGGGATGAACACTGAAGCTTTCTTT.

The rearrangement uses TRBV18 and TRBJ1-6; D gene uncertain. Per the germline V gene, CDR1 is KGHSH and CDR2 is LQKENI. V was cut by 0 bases and J by 6 bases, with 18 bases left in between. This CDR3 is 18 amino acids long. The CDR3 nucleotides are TGTGCCAGCTCACCACCCGAGTTGACGTATATTTCTAATTCACCCCTCCACTTT. This codes for CASSPPELTYISNSPLHF.